One sample yielded the 22 T cell receptor beta chains listed below, sequenced in a study of regulatory T cells in long-lasting Graves disease (dated by TCRdb to the early 2020s). The library was obtained by multiplex PCR. Sequencing relied on an Illumina HiSeq 4000. TCR beta libraries were built with iRepertoire HTBI primers and Arm-PCR amplification of CDR3 regions. Using fastp trimming at Q25 and MiXCR clonotype assembly, TCRdb reanalyzed the public sequencing data and kept in-frame beta chains. Every distinct CDR3 protein forms one entry, paired with its most common genes and DNA. Counted in this sample were 500,000 or so distinct CDR3 sequences; more than 15% of them appeared once. The top ten constitute 25% of the sample. Interpreted using the paper, the time point label stands for: newly diagnosed GD, antithyroid drugs for less than 3 months. For both TCR sequencing and RNA sequencing, RNA was extracted from PBMCs in TRIzol.

This sample was also put to use in a study of T cells in Graves' hyperthyroidism and ophthalmopathy.

The material was peripheral blood mononuclear cells (PBMCs), obtained at new diagnosis, from a patient treated with antithyroid drugs. Receptors were obtained from a woman aged 40 to 65 with Graves disease. Donor details come from another sample of the same person, matched by shared clones.

This clonotype was seen a handful of times. CDR3: CASSQDNSETQYF. The CDR3, as DNA: TGTGCCAGCAGCCAAGATAACTCGGAGACCCAGTACTTC. V and J are TRBV14 and TRBJ2-5; no firm D call. The germline V gene encodes CDR1 SGHDN and CDR2 FVKESK. V was pared by 0 bases and J by 5 bases, with 7 bases between. This CDR3 spans 13 amino acids.

This clonotype was detected ten times or more. The chain uses TRBV5-4 and TRBJ2-3; D unclear. Per germline, CDR1 SGHNT and CDR2 YYREEE (reference sequence). The length of the CDR3 is 14 residues. The ends were cut back, 3 bases at V and 11 bases at J, with 19 bases in the middle. The CDR3 DNA sequence: TGTGCCAGCAGCTATAGCTCCTCAAGGGAAGGGCAGTATTTT. Translating gives CASSYSSSREGQYF.

This clonotype has at least ten counts. The rearrangement joins TRBV9 to TRBJ1-1; D is perhaps TRBD1 (6 bases). Germline V gene lookup returns CDR1 SGDLS and CDR2 YYNGEE. V lost 3 bases and J lost 1, with 13 bases in between. This CDR3 contains 15 residues. CDR3 nucleotides: TGTGCCAGCAGCGCCCAGGGGAGGAAGAACACTGAAGCTTTCTTT. Translation: CASSAQGRKNTEAFF.

This clonotype came up many times. The rearrangement joins TRBV12-3 or TRBV12-4 to TRBJ2-2; weak D call: TRBD2 (5 bases). CDR3 length: 16 amino acids. V was pared by 7 bases and J by 3 bases, with 18 bases between. Written as DNA, the CDR3 is TGTGCCAGCACTCTTGACGGGCTGAGGGACACCGGGGAGCTGTTTTTT. As protein: CASTLDGLRDTGELFF.

This clonotype was seen many times. The rearrangement joins TRBV2 to TRBJ2-1, with D possibly matching TRBD1 (5 bases). CDR3 length: 14 residues. CDR1 is SNHLY, CDR2 FYNNEI, per germline. The V end lost 4 bases, the J end lost 7 bases, and 14 bases lay between the germline ends. CDR3 protein: CASSVSRVENEQFF. CDR3 nucleotide sequence: TGTGCCAGCAGTGTCTCCAGGGTAGAGAATGAGCAGTTCTTC.

This clonotype was seen many times. J is TRBJ2-7 and V is TRBV11-2, with 8 bases fitting TRBD2. V trimming: 2 bases; J trimming: 2 bases; junction bases outside the gene matches: 8. The CDR3 runs to 16 residues. Germline values: CDR1 SGHAT, CDR2 FQNNGV. This CDR3 reads CASSLRRTSPTYEQYF. The DNA for the CDR3 is TGTGCCAGCAGCTTACGCCGGACTAGCCCTACCTACGAGCAGTACTTC.

V is TRBV5-1 and J is TRBJ2-4; 7 positions agree with TRBD1. Germline-derived CDR1 and CDR2 are SGHRS and YFSETQ. After removal of 2 bases from V and 3 bases from J, the junction contained 2 bases not matched to a gene. The CDR3 is 14 residues long. The DNA for the CDR3 is TGCGCCAGCAGCTTTGGGGACAGCAAAAACATTCAGTACTTC. This gives the protein CASSFGDSKNIQYF.

The rearrangement links TRBV18 to TRBJ1-1; maybe TRBD1 (5 bases). CDR1 KGHSH and CDR2 LQKENI come from the germline V gene. V was pared by 3 bases and J by 4 bases, with 18 bases between. The CDR3 has 16 residues. The CDR3 is CASSPGGHLGSTEAFF. As DNA, the CDR3 is TGTGCCAGCTCACCGGGAGGACACCTGGGGAGCACTGAAGCTTTCTTT.

This clonotype showed up many times. The chain has TRBV20-1 and TRBJ1-1; perhaps TRBD1 as D (6 bases). Germline lookup yields CDR1 DFQATT and CDR2 SNEGSKA (reference sequence). Trimming cost V 0 bases and J 4 bases, with 12 bases left between them. The CDR3 totals 14 residues. CDR3: CSARDPQGITEAFF. The CDR3 bases are TGCAGTGCTAGAGATCCCCAGGGGATCACTGAAGCTTTCTTT.

The table lists this clonotype with a few counts. V usage is TRBV7-9 and J usage is TRBJ1-1; TRBD1 is a possible D gene (5 bases). The CDR3 totals 17 residues. V dropped 3 bases and J dropped 0 bases, with 17 bases sitting between them. Germline V lookup: CDR1 SEHNR, CDR2 FQNEAQ (reference sequence). CDR3 amino acids: CASSFSTLWGVNTEAFF. DNA of the CDR3: TGTGCCAGCAGCTTTTCCACGTTATGGGGGGTGAACACTGAAGCTTTCTTT.

Concerning this clonotype itself: This may arise from a read error, as a much more abundant clone is one base away. V gene TRBV12-3 or TRBV12-4 combines with J gene TRBJ1-1; D is unclear. The CDR3 consists of 14 residues. V was clipped by 5 bases and J by 5 bases, with 15 bases between them. CDR3 region: CASSAHKTGTEAFF. CDR3 DNA sequence: TGTGCCAGCAGTGCACATAAGACGGGTACTGAAGCTTTCTTT.

The genes are TRBV7-9 and TRBJ1-5; D gene ambiguous. There are 17 residues in the CDR3. Trimming removed 5 bases at V and 2 bases at J, with 19 bases between. CDR1 SEHNR and CDR2 FQNEAQ come from the germline V gene (reference sequence). In nucleotides, the CDR3 is TGTGCCAGCAGCCCCTTGGAACCCTGGATTGGCAATCAGCCCCAGCATTTT. Translated, it gives CASSPLEPWIGNQPQHF.

This clonotype was seen repeatedly, ten times or more. The chain carries TRBV20-1 and TRBJ2-5; unclear D gene. CDR1 and CDR2 (germline): DFQATT, SNEGSKA (reference sequence). Deletions cut 1 base from V and 0 bases from J, with 9 bases between. The CDR3 is 14 residues long. The CDR3 nucleotides are TGCAGTGCTAGAGCTGGAAGCCACCAAGAGACCCAGTACTTC. It specifies CSARAGSHQETQYF.

This clonotype was picked up many times. As DNA, the CDR3 is TGTGCCAGCAGCGCTACTAGCGGGGGTACAGATACGCAGTATTTT. Its translation is CASSATSGGTDTQYF. The chain links TRBV11-2 to TRBJ2-3, with 11 bases that match TRBD2. The germline gives CDR1 SGHAT, CDR2 FQNNGV. CDR3 length: 15 residues. Losses at the gene ends were 5 bases for V and 3 bases for J; bases not matched to a gene: 4. Complete variable domain (other parts from reference TRBV11-2 and TRBJ2-3): EAGVAQSPRYKIIEKRQSVAFWCNPISGHATLYWYQQILGQGPKLLIQFQNNGVVDDSQLPKDRFSAERLKGVDSTLKIQPAKLEDSAVYLCASSATSGGTDTQYFGPGTRLTVL.

This clonotype was detected ten times or more. The junction does not match germline at one end; this may be a read error. This chain joins TRBV6-1 and TRBJ2-7; D possibly corresponds to TRBD1 (5 bases). This CDR3 has 17 amino acids. From germline, CDR1 is MNHNS and CDR2 SASEGT. The CDR3 protein is CASSEYFLQGTSNEQYF. The CDR3 coding sequence is TGTGCCAGCAGTGAATACTTTCTCCAGGGAACCTCCAACGAGCAGTACTTC.

This clonotype has just a few counts. The V and J genes are TRBV15 and TRBJ2-2; TRBD1 matches at 8 bases. The CDR3 sequence is 15 residues long. J gave up 7 bases and V 4 bases, and 8 bases lay outside the gene matches. Germline V lookup: CDR1 LNHNV, CDR2 YYDKDF (reference sequence). The CDR3 DNA is TGTGCCACCAGCAATCGACAGGGGAGGATCGGGGAGCTGTTTTTT. Translation gives CATSNRQGRIGELFF.

This clonotype has only a few counts. The CDR3 DNA is TGTGCCAGCAGCCAAGTGGGCAGGGCGGGAGGCTACACCTTC. Translated: CASSQVGRAGGYTF. V and J are TRBV14 and TRBJ1-2; D possibly corresponds to TRBD1 (5 bases). V was clipped by 1 base and J by 8 bases, with 14 bases between them. There are 14 residues in the CDR3. Germline loops: CDR1 SGHDN, CDR2 FVKESK.

The table lists this clonotype with many counts. V is TRBV11-2 and J is TRBJ1-1, with no clear D. Germline CDR1 and CDR2: SGHAT and FQNNGV. V was cut by 4 bases and J by 3 bases, with 9 bases left in between. The CDR3 length is 13 residues. Written as DNA, the CDR3 is TGTGCCAGCAGCTCCCCAAGGCACACTGAAGCTTTCTTT. Protein sequence: CASSSPRHTEAFF. Full variable domain (remainder filled in from reference TRBV11-2 and TRBJ1-1): EAGVAQSPRYKIIEKRQSVAFWCNPISGHATLYWYQQILGQGPKLLIQFQNNGVVDDSQLPKDRFSAERLKGVDSTLKIQPAKLEDSAVYLCASSSPRHTEAFFGQGTRLTVV.

The sample holds many counts of this clonotype. The V and J genes are TRBV11-3 and TRBJ2-3; D possibly corresponds to TRBD1 (5 bases). Germline V lookup: CDR1 SGHNT, CDR2 YENEEA. CDR3 length: 13 amino acids. V lost 5 bases, J lost 4 bases, and 10 bases lay in between. The DNA of the CDR3 is TGTGCCAGCAGCCTCAGGGAAGCAGATACGCAGTATTTT. Amino acid sequence: CASSLREADTQYF.

The chain carries TRBV28 and TRBJ2-3; TRBD2 agrees at 7 bases. V lost 6 bases and J lost 6; bases outside the gene matches: 12. This CDR3 contains 15 residues. In germline, CDR1 is MDHEN, CDR2 SYDVKM. The CDR3 region is CASRRFWGGGDTQYF. Here the CDR3 DNA reads TGTGCCAGCAGACGTTTCTGGGGGGGGGGGGATACGCAGTATTTT.

This clonotype appeared a few times. V and J are TRBV6-5 and TRBJ1-3; the match to TRBD1 covers 8 bases. CDR1 and CDR2 (germline): MNHEY, SVGAGI. CDR3 length: 17 residues. Trimming at V came to 0 bases and at J to 2 bases, leaving 6 bases not matched to a gene. CDR3 sequence (DNA): TGTGCCAGCAGTTACTCGATTGGACAGGGAGCTGGAAACACCATATATTTT. It is translated as CASSYSIGQGAGNTIYF.

This clonotype has at least ten counts. This sequence joins TRBV12-3 or TRBV12-4 and TRBJ1-2; a weak D match, TRBD1 (5 bases). Trimming pared 5 bases from V and 7 bases from J, leaving 20 bases between. This CDR3 has 15 amino acids. The CDR3 DNA sequence: TGTGCCAGCAGTCAGTTTACAGGAGGTTTTGGTGGCTACACCTTC. Amino acids: CASSQFTGGFGGYTF.